The 23 T cell receptor beta chains given below trace back to one sample, sequenced in a study of shared clonotypes between healthy human individuals. TCRdb keeps only in-frame clones here, not all; method: immunoSEQ multiplex PCR. The sample records roughly 2.2 million clones, around 92% being singletons. Sequenced: naive CD4+ T cells from PBMCs. Specified subset: CD45RA+ positively selected. Receptors originate from a man between 18 and 35 years old in good health. Some clones in this sample may be carry-over from other donors' samples.

CDR3 sequence: CASSPGTPGEKLFF. The CDR3 DNA sequence: TGTGCCAGCAGCCCCGGGACACCAGGAGAAAAACTGTTTTTT. V and J are TRBV28 and TRBJ1-4; possible D gene TRBD1, 6 bases. Germline CDR1 reads MDHEN; CDR2 reads SYDVKM. Trimming pared 6 bases from V and 8 bases from J, leaving 16 bases between. This CDR3 comprises 14 residues.

The chain uses TRBV10-3 and TRBJ2-1; the match to TRBD2 covers 8 bases. Looked up from germline, CDR1 is ENHRY and CDR2 is SYGVKD. V trimming: 8 bases; J trimming: 5 bases; junction bases outside the gene matches: 11. The CDR3 has 15 amino acids. The CDR3 region has the DNA TGTGCCATCTCCCCGAGGGAGCGGGAGAACAATGAGCAGTTCTTC. This gives the protein CAISPRERENNEQFF.

This chain uses TRBV13 with TRBJ2-7; D remains unclear. The germline V gene encodes CDR1 PRHDT and CDR2 FYEKMQ (reference sequence). V lost 4 bases, J lost 2 bases, and 18 bases lay in between. This CDR3 is 16 amino acids long. The chain's CDR3 is CASSSFASFAAYEQYF. The CDR3 nucleotides read TGTGCCAGCAGCTCCTTCGCAAGCTTCGCGGCCTACGAGCAGTACTTC.

The chain is built from TRBV5-1 and TRBJ2-7, with 7 bases that match TRBD1. The CDR3 has 15 residues. Germline V gives CDR1 SGHRS, CDR2 YFSETQ. The trim removed 3 bases at V and 2 bases at J, leaving 8 bases unmatched. The CDR3 here is CASSSSGTVPYEQYF. The CDR3 DNA is TGCGCCAGCAGCTCGTCGGGGACAGTCCCCTACGAGCAGTACTTC.

The chain has TRBV19 and TRBJ1-2, with 9 bases aligning to TRBD1. V lost 7 bases, J lost 5 bases, and 14 bases stayed unmatched. This CDR3 region has 16 residues. CDR1 LNHDA and CDR2 SQIVND come from the germline V gene (reference sequence). The CDR3 sequence is CASMLGTGTGVYGYTF. The CDR3 DNA follows: TGTGCCAGTATGTTGGGGACAGGGACGGGGGTTTATGGCTACACCTTC.

V gene TRBV28 combines with J gene TRBJ2-7, with no clear D. Germline CDR1 MDHEN, CDR2 SYDVKM. Between the trimmed V and J ends, which lost 5 bases and 2 bases, there was a span of 13 bases. The CDR3 contains 14 residues. The DNA of the CDR3 is TGTGCCAGCAGTCTCAGGATTTACCCCTACGAGCAGTACTTC. Encoded protein: CASSLRIYPYEQYF.

The V gene is TRBV29-1, the J gene TRBJ1-4; maybe TRBD1 (5 bases). The CDR3 length is 14 residues. The germline V gene encodes CDR1 SQVTM and CDR2 ANQGSEA. V was pared by 1 base and J by 7 bases, with 13 bases between. As DNA, the CDR3 is TGCAGCGTTGAAGCAGGGAGGTTGGGTGAAAAACTGTTTTTT. It codes for CSVEAGRLGEKLFF.

The CDR3 here is CASRIQGGEQFF. CDR3 DNA: TGTGCCAGCAGGATACAGGGAGGCGAGCAGTTCTTC. The V gene is TRBV7-9, the J gene TRBJ2-1; TRBD1 or TRBD2 may be the D gene (6 bases each). In germline, CDR1 is SEHNR, CDR2 FQNEAQ (reference sequence). CDR3 length equals 12 residues. The V gene lost 6 bases and the J gene lost 10 bases, with 13 bases spanning the gap.

Turning to this clone: At the DNA level, this CDR3 is encoded by other sequences in the same sample as well. This chain links TRBV7-9 with TRBJ2-1, with TRBD2 matching 8 bases. CDR1 SEHNR and CDR2 FQNEAQ come from the germline V gene (reference sequence). The CDR3 runs to 15 residues. V gave up 0 bases and J gave up 4 bases; unmatched junction bases: 2. The CDR3 reads CASSLAGLVYNEQFF. The CDR3 region has the DNA TGTGCCAGCAGCTTAGCGGGACTAGTTTACAATGAGCAGTTCTTC.

The chain joins TRBV6-5 to TRBJ1-5, with D tentatively TRBD1 (6 bases). V was clipped by 6 bases and J by 1 base, with 13 bases between them. Germline V gene sequence: CDR1 MNHEY, CDR2 SVGAGI. CDR3 length equals 15 residues. Here the CDR3 reads CASRLGQTSNQPQHF. The CDR3 DNA reads as TGTGCCAGCAGACTAGGACAGACAAGCAATCAGCCCCAGCATTTT.

V is TRBV5-1 and J is TRBJ2-3; 11 bases align to TRBD2. In germline, CDR1 is SGHRS, CDR2 YFSETQ. CDR3 length: 17 residues. Unmatched junction bases numbered 6, after V lost 3 bases and J lost 0 bases. The CDR3 spells CASSSPGTSGSTDTQYF. Written as DNA, the CDR3 is TGCGCCAGCAGCTCGCCAGGGACTAGCGGCAGCACAGATACGCAGTATTTT. Variable domain in full (rest from reference TRBV5-1 and TRBJ2-3): KAGVTQTPRYLIKTRGQQVTLSCSPISGHRSVSWYQQTPGQGLQFLFEYFSETQRNKGNFPGRFSGRQFSNSRSEMNVSTLELGDSALYLCASSSPGTSGSTDTQYFGPGTRLTVL.

V and J are TRBV19 and TRBJ2-3; no reliable D call. CDR3 size: 12 residues. The ends were cut back, 9 bases at V and 5 bases at J, with 12 bases in the middle. The germline V gene has CDR1 LNHDA and CDR2 SQIVND (reference sequence). The CDR3 loop reads CASGSRRDTQYF. Written as DNA, the CDR3 is TGTGCCAGCGGATCTCGACGAGATACGCAGTATTTT.

With respect to this clone: Other DNA sequences in the sample encode the same CDR3. The chain employs TRBV29-1 and TRBJ1-4, with D unresolved. Per the germline V gene, CDR1 is SQVTM and CDR2 is ANQGSEA. V was clipped by 4 bases and J by 0 bases, with 6 bases between them. This CDR3 region has 13 residues. CDR3 sequence: CSVGRATNEKLFF. The CDR3, as DNA: TGCAGCGTTGGAAGAGCAACTAATGAAAAACTGTTTTTT.

CDR3 in DNA: TGTGCCAGCAGCCTAATGGCGGACAGGGCATCCTACGAGCAGTACTTC. The encoded protein is CASSLMADRASYEQYF. The chain uses TRBV5-4 and TRBJ2-7; TRBD1 aligns across 8 bases. This CDR3 spans 16 amino acids. Trimming cost V 4 bases and J 1 base; bases outside gene matches: 10. Germline V gives CDR1 SGHNT, CDR2 YYREEE (reference sequence).

The chain uses TRBV19 and TRBJ2-2; 7 positions match TRBD2. Losses at the gene ends were 7 bases for V and 5 bases for J; bases not matched to a gene: 10. Germline loops: CDR1 LNHDA, CDR2 SQIVND (reference sequence). The CDR3 extends over 15 amino acids. The CDR3 bases are TGTGCCAGTACCTACTGGGGAGGGAGGACCGGGGAGCTGTTTTTT. This sequence encodes CASTYWGGRTGELFF.

The chain combines TRBV30 with TRBJ1-6, with 9 bases lining up with TRBD1. From germline, CDR1 is GTSNPN and CDR2 SVGIG (reference sequence). V gave up 0 bases and J gave up 10 bases; unmatched junction bases: 7. The CDR3 is 15 amino acids. CDR3 sequence reads: CAWSVLTGGLSPLHF. The CDR3 DNA follows: TGTGCCTGGAGTGTACTGACAGGGGGGTTATCACCCCTCCACTTT. The whole variable domain, filled in from reference TRBV30 and TRBJ1-6, reads SQTIHQWPATLVQPVGSPLSLECTVEGTSNPNLYWYRQAAGRGLQLLFYSVGIGQISSEVPQNLSASRPQDRQFILSSKKLLLSDSGFYLCAWSVLTGGLSPLHFGNGTRLTVT.

CDR3 sequence (DNA): TGCAGCGTTGCCGGGACAAACAATGAAAAACTGTTTTTT. Protein: CSVAGTNNEKLFF. The rearrangement joins TRBV29-1 to TRBJ1-4, with D perhaps TRBD1 (6 bases). Trimming cost V 4 bases and J 5 bases, with 11 bases left between them. Germline V CDR1 and CDR2: SQVTM, ANQGSEA. This CDR3 comprises 13 residues.

This clone has just one count. The chain employs TRBV5-6 and TRBJ1-3, with D hard to call. CDR1 SGHDT and CDR2 YYEEEE come from the germline V gene. The CDR3 has 15 amino acids. Trimming removed 0 bases from V and 0 bases from J, with 7 bases in between. The CDR3 DNA sequence: TGTGCCAGCAGCTTGGCCGTGTCCTCTGGAAACACCATATATTTT. It translates to CASSLAVSSGNTIYF.

The chain couples TRBV14 to TRBJ2-1, with D uncertain. Germline V lookup: CDR1 SGHDN, CDR2 FVKESK. The V end lost 0 bases, the J end lost 0 bases, and 12 bases lay between the germline ends. This CDR3 is built from 17 residues. The CDR3 loop is CASSQEEWASSYNEQFF. Written as DNA, the CDR3 is TGTGCCAGCAGCCAAGAAGAGTGGGCAAGCTCCTACAATGAGCAGTTCTTC.

This chain uses TRBV30 with TRBJ2-2; no reliable D call. Germline V gene sequence: CDR1 GTSNPN, CDR2 SVGIG (reference sequence). V shed 4 bases and J shed 0 bases, with 6 bases lying between them. The CDR3 length is 13 residues. CDR3 amino acids: CAWTAPNTGELFF. Written as DNA, the CDR3 is TGTGCCTGGACGGCTCCGAACACCGGGGAGCTGTTTTTT.

Here the CDR3 reads CASSWDSGDSYEQYF. The CDR3 DNA reads as TGTGCCAGCAGCTGGGATAGCGGAGACTCCTACGAGCAGTACTTC. The chain is built from TRBV7-8 and TRBJ2-7, with D possibly matching TRBD2 (6 bases). CDR3 length: 15 residues. In germline, CDR1 is SGHVS, CDR2 FQNEAQ. V gave up 4 bases and J gave up 0 bases, with 13 bases separating them.

DNA of the CDR3: TGTGCCAGCAGTCCACGGGACGTAGACGAGCAGTACTTC. Protein sequence: CASSPRDVDEQYF. The genes are TRBV28 and TRBJ2-7; the D gene could be TRBD1 or TRBD2 (5 bases each). The CDR3 has 13 residues. Trimming removed 5 bases from V and 5 bases from J, with 13 bases in between. The germline gives CDR1 MDHEN, CDR2 SYDVKM.

The chain is built from TRBV19 and TRBJ1-2; D uncertain. Trimming cost V 7 bases and J 6 bases, with 24 bases left between them. Germline-derived CDR1 and CDR2 are LNHDA and SQIVND (reference sequence). The CDR3 length is 16 residues. CDR3 protein: CASTFPGWYFGDGYTF. CDR3 DNA: TGTGCCAGTACCTTTCCCGGGTGGTACTTCGGAGATGGCTACACCTTC.